This T cell receptor beta chain was recovered during a study of T cells in Graves' hyperthyroidism and ophthalmopathy. V was shortened by 4 bases and J by 10 bases, with 14 bases between the two germline ends. Per germline, CDR1 SQVTM and CDR2 ANQGSEA. The CDR3 contains 13 residues. Investigators excluded patients with uncontrolled infection, other autoimmune disease, pregnancy or lactation. Authors of the study amplified TCR beta CDR3 regions from RNA transcripts. HTBI primers were the set used in a first-round RT-PCR of the TCR CDR3. TCRdb re-called the multiplex PCR reads through MiXCR, storing one row per CDR3 protein. The sample contains about 360,000 distinct CDR3 sequences, 15% to 18% of which appear only once.

This receptor was taken from a young woman with Graves' hyperthyroidism that later progressed to Graves' ophthalmopathy. This chain links TRBV29-1 with TRBJ1-6; TRBD1 is a possible D gene (6 bases). The sample consisted of blood. The CDR3: CSVAAGAGSPLHF. CDR3 nucleotide sequence: TGCAGCGTTGCGGCAGGGGCAGGCTCACCCCTCCACTTT.